This T cell receptor beta chain was obtained from a study of T cell responses to AZD1222 COVID-19 vaccine. Study-wide results and caveats: As reported, nearly half of all spike-specific TCRs target variant regions that are unmutated. Baseline seropositives among AZD1222 recipients totaled only five to seven. CD4 TCRs covered the whole spike, strongest at regions 160-218 and 743-854.

CDR3 length: 12 residues. CDR1 and CDR2 (germline): GTSNPN, SVGIG (reference sequence). Between the trimmed V and J ends, which lost 3 bases and 4 bases, there was a span of 6 bases. In regard to this clone: Its antigen is not known.

This table comes from immunoSEQ multiplex PCR, and its TCRdb copy is limited to in-frame clones, with some not included. Here the sample spans some 160,000 clones, approximately 91% being singletons. The source of this sequence is an adult who received the AZD1222 COVID-19 vaccine. The chain is built from TRBV30 and TRBJ2-2; D remains ambiguous. This sample comprised peripheral blood, obtained 28 days after the second AZD1222 dose. The DNA of the CDR3 is TGTGCCTGGAGCCTCCTCACCGGGGAGCTGTTTTTT. Translation: CAWSLLTGELFF.